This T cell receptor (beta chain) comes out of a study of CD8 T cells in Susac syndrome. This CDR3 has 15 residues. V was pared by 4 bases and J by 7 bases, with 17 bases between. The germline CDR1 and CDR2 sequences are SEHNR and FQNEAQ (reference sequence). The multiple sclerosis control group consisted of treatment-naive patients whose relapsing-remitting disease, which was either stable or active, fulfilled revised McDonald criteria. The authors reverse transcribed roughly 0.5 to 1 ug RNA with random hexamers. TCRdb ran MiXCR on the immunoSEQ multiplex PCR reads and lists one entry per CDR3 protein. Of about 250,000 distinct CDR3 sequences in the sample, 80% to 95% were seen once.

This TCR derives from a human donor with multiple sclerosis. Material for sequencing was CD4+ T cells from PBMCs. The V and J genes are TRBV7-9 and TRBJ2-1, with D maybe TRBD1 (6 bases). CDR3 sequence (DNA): TGTGCCAGCAGCTCTATCCGGGGACAAGGAAATGAGCAGTTCTTC. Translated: CASSSIRGQGNEQFF.